This record covers a single TCR beta chain. Its antigen is still unknown. The sample comes from a study of cytomegalovirus exposure and HLA in healthy donors. Study outcomes and limitations: A classifier reportedly called cytomegalovirus status with high sensitivity and specificity.

Libraries were prepared by immunoSEQ multiplex PCR; TCRdb keeps only in-frame clonotypes and omits some of them. The repertoire has 85,000 to 90,000 clones, about 96% of them found once; the top ten carry around 0.78%. V lost 1 base and J 1 base, leaving 10 bases between the germline ends. In germline, CDR1 is MDHEN, CDR2 SYDVKM. The CDR3 consists of 15 residues. This chain links TRBV28 with TRBJ1-1; D gene uncertain. Sample: PBMCs. The TCR originated in a man aged 18 to 30 in good health and CMV-seronegative. In DNA form, the CDR3 reads TGTGCCAGCAGTTTATTAAATTCCCCGAACACTGAAGCTTTCTTT. Protein product: CASSLLNSPNTEAFF. The full variable domain, with the rest looked up from reference TRBV28 and TRBJ1-1, is DVKVTQSSRYLVKRTGEKVFLECVQDMDHENMFWYRQDPGLGLRLIYFSYDVKMKEKGDIPEGYSVSREKKERFSLILESASTNQTSMYLCASSLLNSPNTEAFFGQGTRLTVV.